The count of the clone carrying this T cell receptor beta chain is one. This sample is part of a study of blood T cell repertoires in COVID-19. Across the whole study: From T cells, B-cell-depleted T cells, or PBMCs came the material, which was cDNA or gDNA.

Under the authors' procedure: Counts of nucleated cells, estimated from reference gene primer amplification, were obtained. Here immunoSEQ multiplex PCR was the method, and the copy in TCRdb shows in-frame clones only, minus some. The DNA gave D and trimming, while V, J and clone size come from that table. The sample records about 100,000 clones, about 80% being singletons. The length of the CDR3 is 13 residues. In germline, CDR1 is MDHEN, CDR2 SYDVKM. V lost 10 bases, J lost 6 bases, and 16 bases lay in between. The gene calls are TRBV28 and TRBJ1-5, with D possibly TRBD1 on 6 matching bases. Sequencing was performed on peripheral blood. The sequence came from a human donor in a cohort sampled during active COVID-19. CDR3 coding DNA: TGTGCCACCGGCGGCAGGGGCGGTCAGCCCCAGCATTTT. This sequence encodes CATGGRGGQPQHF.